A selection of T cell receptor beta chains follows, all from one sample in a study of blood T cell repertoires in COVID-19. Sequenced by immunoSEQ multiplex PCR; TCRdb stores in-frame clones only, minus some. Of 23,000 or so clones in the sample, roughly four fifths were seen once. Sequenced sample: peripheral blood. All receptors come from a human donor in a cohort sampled during active COVID-19. CDR3s leave out the opening cysteine and the closing phenylalanine or tryptophan. Fields, in order: J gene, clone size, D gene, V gene, CDR3 length, CDR3 protein. D genes are given only for firm matches. The size entry is marked missing in some rows and otherwise reads once, few, many or a size class.

>TRBJ1-1|.|.|TRBV6-5|12
ASSPLQGNTEAF
>TRBJ1-2|.|TRBD1|TRBV30|10
AWGGQAYGYT
>TRBJ2-1|.|.|TRBV11-3|14
ASSPGTSLSYNEQF
>TRBJ1-5|.|.|TRBV7-8|12
ASSFSKGNQPQH
>TRBJ2-7|once|TRBD2|TRBV19|21
ASSRSGVAGDWSSKAHSYEQY
>TRBJ2-7|once|.|TRBV5-1|11
ASSLETGSEQY
>TRBJ2-3|.|.|TRBV7-2|12
ASKIVRGTDTQY
>TRBJ1-1|.|.|TRBV2|11
ASRGGLNTEAF
>TRBJ1-4|.|.|TRBV2|9
ASRVRSELF
>TRBJ1-1|.|.|TRBV11-3|12
ASTQGRSLSEAF
>TRBJ2-3|.|.|TRBV19|11
ASSPEDFNTQY
>TRBJ1-1|.|.|TRBV10-1|11
ASSRGVNTEAF
>TRBJ2-7|.|.|TRBV11-2|13
ASSRRQQSSYEQY